This T cell receptor beta chain derives from a study of response to subunit inactivated influenza vaccine. TCRdb re-analysed the RT-PCR reads in MiXCR, keeping a single row per CDR3 protein. The sample has around 600,000 distinct CDR3 sequences, 10% to 12% seen once. This clonotype was found a few times. The V and J ends lost 2 bases and 10 bases, in that order; junction bases with no gene match: 12. CDR1 SGHTA and CDR2 FQGNSA come from the germline V gene. There are 16 residues in the CDR3. The data were also submitted as part of a second study, on T cells expressing NK-cell markers. That source notes: UMIs accompanied the 5'RACE template switching by which TCR beta cDNA was made. Within the sequenced cohort of eight donors, seven exhibited HCMV seropositivity and one was seronegative. The study did not resolve the HCMV specificity of expanded NKG2C+ T cell clones.

This clonotype originated in a man in his fifties or sixties who received an inactivated influenza vaccine. J is TRBJ2-1 and V is TRBV7-2; 9 bases are shared with TRBD2. This specimen consisted of PBMCs from blood, obtained on the day of vaccination. CDR3 in DNA: TGTGCCAGCAGCTTAACAAGCGGGGGGTCTGTTTGGGAGCAGTTCTTC. This sequence encodes CASSLTSGGSVWEQFF.